Below, 4 T cell receptor beta chains from the same sample are listed, as sequenced in a study of shared clonotypes between healthy human individuals. The table came from immunoSEQ multiplex PCR; TCRdb's copy has only in-frame clones and leaves some out. The sample holds around 1.6 million clones, 95% to 99% seen once. Sequenced sample: naive CD4+ T cells sorted from blood. Subset noted: CD45RA+ positively selected. These receptors all stem from a man aged 25-40 years in good health.

As for this clone: Other nucleotide sequences from this sample produce the same CDR3. The rearrangement joins TRBV7-2 to TRBJ2-1, with D unresolved. The CDR3 extends over 13 amino acids. V was pared by 6 bases and J by 1 base, with 7 bases between. Germline V gives CDR1 SGHTA, CDR2 FQGNSA. CDR3 sequence (DNA): TGTGCCAGCAGTCTTCGATCCTACAATGAGCAGTTCTTC. Protein product: CASSLRSYNEQFF. Combining the CDR3 with reference TRBV7-2 and TRBJ2-1 gives the whole variable domain GAGVSQSPSNKVTEKGKDVELRCDPISGHTALYWYRQSLGQGLEFLIYFQGNSAPDKSGLPSDRFSAERTGGSVSTLTIQRTQQEDSAVYLCASSLRSYNEQFFGPGTRLTVL.

This chain links TRBV10-3 with TRBJ2-7; no firm D call. Germline V gene sequence: CDR1 ENHRY, CDR2 SYGVKD. The CDR3 is 14 amino acids. V lost 6 bases, J lost 5 bases, and 17 bases lay in between. CDR3 coding DNA: TGTGCCATCAGGGAGAATAGTGGGTTGAACGAGCAGTACTTC. It is translated as CAIRENSGLNEQYF.

This sequence joins TRBV5-6 and TRBJ2-3, with D maybe TRBD2 (5 bases). Trimming took off 0 bases at V and 4 bases at J, with 9 bases between the two ends. The CDR3 totals 14 residues. Looked up from germline, CDR1 is SGHDT and CDR2 is YYEEEE. Written as DNA, the CDR3 is TGTGCCAGCAGCTTGGCCCTCGGGGCAGATACGCAGTATTTT. Its translation is CASSLALGADTQYF.

The chain links TRBV7-2 to TRBJ1-2; D perhaps matches TRBD1 (6 bases). The CDR3 extends over 13 amino acids. CDR1 SGHTA and CDR2 FQGNSA come from the germline V gene. Trimming removed 2 bases from V and 8 bases from J, with 12 bases in between. The CDR3 loop reads CASSLRGVEGYTF. DNA for the CDR3: TGTGCCAGCAGCTTAAGGGGGGTAGAAGGCTACACCTTC.